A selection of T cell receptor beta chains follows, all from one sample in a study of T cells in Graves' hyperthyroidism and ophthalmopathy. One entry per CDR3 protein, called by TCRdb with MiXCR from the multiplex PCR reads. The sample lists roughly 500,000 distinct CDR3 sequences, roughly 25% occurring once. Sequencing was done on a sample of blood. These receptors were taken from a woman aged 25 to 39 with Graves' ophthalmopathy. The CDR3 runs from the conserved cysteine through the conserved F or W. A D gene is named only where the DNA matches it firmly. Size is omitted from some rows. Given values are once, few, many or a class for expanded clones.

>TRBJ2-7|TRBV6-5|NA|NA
CASRWDTYEQYF
TGTGCCAGCCGTTGGGATACCTACGAGCAGTACTTC
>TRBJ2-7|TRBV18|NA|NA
CASQPEWGGPYEQYF
TGTGCCAGCCAACCGGAGTGGGGGGGGCCCTACGAGCAGTACTTC
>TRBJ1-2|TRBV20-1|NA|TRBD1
CSARTGGNGYTF
TGCAGTGCAAGAACAGGGGGCAATGGCTACACCTTC
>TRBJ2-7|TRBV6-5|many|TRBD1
CASSGTEIYEQYF
TGTGCCAGCTCTGGGACAGAGATTTACGAGCAGTACTTC
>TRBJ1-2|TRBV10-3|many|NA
CATWGRLGYTF
TGTGCCACCTGGGGTCGTCTTGGCTACACCTTC
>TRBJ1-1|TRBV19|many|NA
CASSIEGRYTEAFF
TGTGCCAGTAGTATCGAGGGGAGGTACACTGAAGCTTTCTTT
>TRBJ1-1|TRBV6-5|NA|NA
CASSYTGPRNTEAFF
TGTGCCAGCAGTTACACCGGACCGAGGAACACTGAAGCTTTCTTT
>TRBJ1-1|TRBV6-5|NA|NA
CASSYAGDRRAFF
TGTGCCAGCAGTTACGCCGGCGACAGGAGGGCTTTCTTT
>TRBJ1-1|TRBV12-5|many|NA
CASGPTGTNTEAFF
TGTGCTAGTGGACCAACAGGGACGAACACTGAAGCTTTCTTT
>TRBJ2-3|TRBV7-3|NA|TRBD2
CASSFGGGNTDTQYF
TGTGCCAGCAGCTTTGGGGGGGGTAACACAGATACGCAGTATTTT
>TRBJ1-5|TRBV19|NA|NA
CASRYANIRSYNNQPQHF
TGTGCCAGTAGGTATGCGAACATCCGCTCCTATAACAATCAGCCCCAGCATTTT
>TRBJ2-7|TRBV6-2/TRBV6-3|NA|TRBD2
CASSYQIGGGAYEQYF
TGTGCCAGCAGTTACCAGATTGGCGGGGGGGCCTACGAGCAGTACTTC
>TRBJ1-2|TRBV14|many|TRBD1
CASGGTGSLGYTF
TGTGCCAGCGGCGGGACAGGCTCTCTTGGCTACACCTTC
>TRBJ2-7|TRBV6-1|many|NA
CASRGPGVKQYF
TGTGCCAGCAGGGGGCCAGGGGTTAAGCAGTACTTC
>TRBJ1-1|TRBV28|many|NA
CASSSNKAEAFF
TGTGCCAGCAGTTCCAACAAGGCTGAAGCTTTCTTT
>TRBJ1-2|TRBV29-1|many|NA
CSVRTANYGYTF
TGCAGCGTTAGGACAGCAAACTATGGCTACACCTTC
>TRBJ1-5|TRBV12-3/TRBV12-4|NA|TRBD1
CASSIFDRGVVEPQHF
TGTGCCAGCAGTATTTTCGACAGGGGAGTTGTGGAGCCCCAGCATTTT
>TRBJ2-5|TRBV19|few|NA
CASSIAQQGLETQYF
TGTGCCAGTAGTATAGCCCAACAGGGCCTGGAGACCCAGTACTTC
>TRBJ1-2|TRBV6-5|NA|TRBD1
CASSYSPGTGRGGYTF
TGTGCCAGCAGTTACAGTCCCGGGACAGGGAGAGGCGGCTACACCTTC
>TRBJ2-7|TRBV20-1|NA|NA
CSASAEEQYF
TGCAGTGCTAGTGCGGAGGAGCAGTACTTC
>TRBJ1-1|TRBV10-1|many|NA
CASSERDTEAFF
TGCGCCAGCAGTGAAAGGGACACTGAAGCTTTCTTT
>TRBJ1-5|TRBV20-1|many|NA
CSARDSPTGLLNQPQHF
TGCAGTGCTAGAGACTCCCCGACAGGCCTACTTAATCAGCCCCAGCATTTT
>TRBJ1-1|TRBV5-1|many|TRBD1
CASSGMDRGHAFF
TGCGCCAGCAGCGGAATGGACAGGGGGCACGCTTTCTTT
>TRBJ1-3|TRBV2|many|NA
CASQGRSGNTIYF
TGTGCCTCCCAAGGCAGGTCTGGAAACACCATATATTTT
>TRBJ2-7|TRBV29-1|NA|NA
CSVESPGEFYEQYF
TGCAGCGTTGAGTCTCCAGGGGAGTTCTACGAGCAGTACTTC
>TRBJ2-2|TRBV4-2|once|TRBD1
CASSQGDSSLANTGELFF
TGTGCCAGCAGCCAAGGGGACAGCTCACTCGCGAACACCGGGGAGCTGTTTTTT
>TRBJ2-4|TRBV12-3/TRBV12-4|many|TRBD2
CASSLGLAGLAKNIQYF
TGTGCCAGCAGTTTGGGACTAGCGGGGCTAGCCAAAAACATTCAGTACTTC
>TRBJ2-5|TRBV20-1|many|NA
CSARVSGQETQYF
TGCAGTGCTAGAGTGTCCGGCCAAGAGACCCAGTACTTC
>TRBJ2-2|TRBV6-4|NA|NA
CASSATNTGELFF
TGTGCCAGCAGTGCGACTAACACCGGGGAGCTGTTTTTT
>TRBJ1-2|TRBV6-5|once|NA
CASSFNGGYGYTF
TGTGCCAGCAGTTTCAATGGGGGCTATGGCTACACCTTC
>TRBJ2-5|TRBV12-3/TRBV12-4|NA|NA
CASSFRNREETQYF
TGTGCCAGCAGTTTTCGAAACAGGGAAGAGACCCAGTACTTC
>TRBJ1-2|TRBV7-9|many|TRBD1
CASTRDSPGYTF
TGTGCCAGCACCCGGGACAGTCCTGGCTACACCTTC
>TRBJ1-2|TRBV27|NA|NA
CASSPGGWNYGYTF
TGTGCCAGCAGTCCCGGAGGGTGGAACTATGGCTACACCTTC
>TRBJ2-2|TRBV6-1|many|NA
CASQQGSNTGELFF
TGTGCCAGCCAACAGGGTTCGAACACCGGGGAGCTGTTTTTT
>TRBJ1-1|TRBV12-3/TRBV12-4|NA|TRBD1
CASILDRALGTEAFF
TGTGCCAGCATCCTGGACAGGGCCTTGGGCACTGAAGCTTTCTTT
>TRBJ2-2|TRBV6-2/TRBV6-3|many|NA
CASKTGAHVPNTGELFF
TGTGCCAGCAAGACCGGGGCGCACGTACCGAACACCGGGGAGCTGTTTTTT
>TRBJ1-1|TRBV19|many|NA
CASSISATTEAFF
TGTGCCAGTAGTATCTCAGCGACCACTGAAGCTTTCTTT
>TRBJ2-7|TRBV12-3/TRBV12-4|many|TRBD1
CASSRQGAVNEQYF
TGTGCCAGCAGCAGACAGGGGGCGGTCAACGAGCAGTACTTC
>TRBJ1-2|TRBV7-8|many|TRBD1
CASSLAEAGGRSVYGYTF
TGTGCCAGCAGCTTAGCTGAGGCAGGGGGACGGAGTGTCTATGGCTACACCTTC
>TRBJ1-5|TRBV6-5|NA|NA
CASSYRQNQPQHF
TGTGCCAGCAGTTACCGACAGAATCAGCCCCAGCATTTT
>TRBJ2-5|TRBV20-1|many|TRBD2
CSAMGLAGETQYF
TGCAGTGCCATGGGACTAGCCGGAGAGACCCAGTACTTC
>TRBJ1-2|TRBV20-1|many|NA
CSARQDYGYTF
TGCAGTGCGAGACAGGACTATGGCTACACCTTC
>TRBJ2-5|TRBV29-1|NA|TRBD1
CSGTGVKETQYF
TGCAGCGGGACAGGGGTGAAAGAGACCCAGTACTTC
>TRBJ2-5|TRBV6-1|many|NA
CASSVTGGSLAETQYF
TGTGCCAGCAGCGTGACAGGAGGATCGTTAGCAGAGACCCAGTACTTC
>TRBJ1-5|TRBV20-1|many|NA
CSAQAGVRQPQHF
TGCAGTGCCCAGGCAGGGGTAAGGCAGCCCCAGCATTTT
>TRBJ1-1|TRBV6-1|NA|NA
CASARLGDTEAFF
TGTGCCAGCGCCAGACTCGGGGACACTGAAGCTTTCTTT
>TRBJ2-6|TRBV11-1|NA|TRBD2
CASSLVAGGPVSGTNVLTF
TGTGCCAGCAGCTTAGTGGCGGGGGGGCCTGTTTCTGGGACCAACGTCCTGACTTTC
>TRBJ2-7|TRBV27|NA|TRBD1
CASSRRTGLNYEQYF
TGTGCCAGCAGCCGTCGGACAGGGTTGAACTACGAGCAGTACTTC
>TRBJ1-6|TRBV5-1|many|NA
CASSLELGRINSPLHF
TGCGCCAGCAGCTTGGAATTGGGACGGATTAATTCACCCCTCCACTTT
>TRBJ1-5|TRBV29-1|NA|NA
CSVAQGGDQPQHF
TGCAGCGTTGCCCAGGGAGGGGATCAGCCCCAGCATTTT
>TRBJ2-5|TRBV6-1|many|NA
CAGSYARETQYF
TGTGCCGGCAGTTATGCGCGCGAGACCCAGTACTTC
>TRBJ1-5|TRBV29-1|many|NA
CSASDNNQPQHF
TGCAGCGCAAGTGACAACAATCAGCCCCAGCATTTT
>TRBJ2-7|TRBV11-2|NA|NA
CASSQGAVSSYEQYF
TGTGCCAGCAGCCAAGGGGCCGTCAGCTCCTACGAGCAGTACTTC